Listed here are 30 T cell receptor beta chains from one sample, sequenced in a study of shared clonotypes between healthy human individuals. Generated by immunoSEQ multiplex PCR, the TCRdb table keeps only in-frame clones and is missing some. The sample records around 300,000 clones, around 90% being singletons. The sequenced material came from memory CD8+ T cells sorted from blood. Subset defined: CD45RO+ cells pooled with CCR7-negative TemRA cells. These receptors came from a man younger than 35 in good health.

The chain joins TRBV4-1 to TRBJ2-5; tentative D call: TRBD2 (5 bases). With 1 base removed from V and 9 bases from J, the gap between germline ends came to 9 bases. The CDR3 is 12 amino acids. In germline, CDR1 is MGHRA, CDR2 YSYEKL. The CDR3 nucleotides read TGCGCCAGCAGCCAAGGCGCGGGTCCCCAGTACTTC. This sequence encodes CASSQGAGPQYF.

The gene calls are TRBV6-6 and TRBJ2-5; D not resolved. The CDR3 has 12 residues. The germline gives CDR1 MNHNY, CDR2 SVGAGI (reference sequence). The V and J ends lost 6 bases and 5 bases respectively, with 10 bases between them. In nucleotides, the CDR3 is TGTGCCAGCAGCCCCTCGCGGGAGACCCAGTACTTC. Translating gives CASSPSRETQYF.

CDR3 nucleotide sequence: TGTGCCAGCAGTTCCCACCCCTTAGGACAGGGGAGGTACGAGCAGTACTTC. Its translation is CASSSHPLGQGRYEQYF. The chain joins TRBV27 to TRBJ2-7; TRBD1 agrees at 9 bases. Germline loops: CDR1 MNHEY, CDR2 SMNVEV (reference sequence). J was trimmed by 4 bases and V by 4 bases; bases with no gene match: 14. The CDR3 extends over 17 amino acids.

The CDR3 bases are TGCGCCAGCAGCTTGGAATTCGGGACGCCCCCCTACGAGCAGTACTTC. Protein product: CASSLEFGTPPYEQYF. V usage is TRBV5-1 and J usage is TRBJ2-7; D possibly uses TRBD1 or TRBD2 (5 bases each). This CDR3 has 16 amino acids. CDR1 is SGHRS and CDR2 is YFSETQ in the germline V gene. Between the trimmed V and J ends, which lost 0 bases and 2 bases, there was a span of 15 bases.

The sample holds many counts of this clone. The CDR3 is CASRERGGLNEQFF. The CDR3 DNA reads TGTGCCAGCAGGGAAAGAGGGGGCCTAAATGAGCAGTTCTTC. The V gene is TRBV6-5, the J gene TRBJ2-1, with 7 bases identical to TRBD1. CDR3 length: 14 amino acids. V lost 6 bases, J lost 7 bases, and 9 bases stayed unmatched. The V gene's germline CDR1 is MNHEY and CDR2 SVGAGI.

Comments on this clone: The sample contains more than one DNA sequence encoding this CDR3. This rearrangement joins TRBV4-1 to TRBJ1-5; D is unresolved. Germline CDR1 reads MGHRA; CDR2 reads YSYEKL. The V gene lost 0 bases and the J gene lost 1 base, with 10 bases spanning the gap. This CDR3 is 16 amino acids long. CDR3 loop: CASSQEPGLSNQPQHF. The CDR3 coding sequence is TGCGCCAGCAGCCAAGAACCGGGTTTAAGCAATCAGCCCCAGCATTTT.

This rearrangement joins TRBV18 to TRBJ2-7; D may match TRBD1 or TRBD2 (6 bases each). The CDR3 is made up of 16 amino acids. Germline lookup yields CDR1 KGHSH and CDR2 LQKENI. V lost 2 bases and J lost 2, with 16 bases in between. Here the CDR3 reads CASSPGGPRGAYEQYF. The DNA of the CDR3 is TGTGCCAGCTCACCAGGGGGACCGAGGGGGGCCTACGAGCAGTACTTC.

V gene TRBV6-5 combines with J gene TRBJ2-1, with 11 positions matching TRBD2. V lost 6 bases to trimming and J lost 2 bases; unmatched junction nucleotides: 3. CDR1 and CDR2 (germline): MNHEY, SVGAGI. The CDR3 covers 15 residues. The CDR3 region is CASSLAGGAYNEQFF. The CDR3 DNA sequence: TGTGCCAGCAGCTTAGCGGGGGGGGCCTACAATGAGCAGTTCTTC.

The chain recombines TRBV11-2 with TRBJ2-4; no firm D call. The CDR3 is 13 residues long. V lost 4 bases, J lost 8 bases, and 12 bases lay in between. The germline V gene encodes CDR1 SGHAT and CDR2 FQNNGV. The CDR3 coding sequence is TGTGCCAGCAGCTCCCCGACATGGGACATTCAGTACTTC. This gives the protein CASSSPTWDIQYF.

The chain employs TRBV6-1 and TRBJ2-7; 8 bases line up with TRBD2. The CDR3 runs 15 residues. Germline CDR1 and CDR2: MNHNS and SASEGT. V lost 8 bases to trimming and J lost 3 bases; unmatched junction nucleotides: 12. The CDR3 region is CASPERAGDYYEQYF. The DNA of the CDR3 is TGTGCCAGCCCTGAGAGAGCGGGGGACTACTACGAGCAGTACTTC.

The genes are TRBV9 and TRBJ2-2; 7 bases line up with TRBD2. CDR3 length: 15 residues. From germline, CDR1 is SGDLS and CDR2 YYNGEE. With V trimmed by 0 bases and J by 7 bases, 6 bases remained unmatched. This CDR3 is CASSVGAGKIGELFF. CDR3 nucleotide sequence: TGTGCCAGCAGCGTAGGAGCGGGAAAAATCGGGGAGCTGTTTTTT.

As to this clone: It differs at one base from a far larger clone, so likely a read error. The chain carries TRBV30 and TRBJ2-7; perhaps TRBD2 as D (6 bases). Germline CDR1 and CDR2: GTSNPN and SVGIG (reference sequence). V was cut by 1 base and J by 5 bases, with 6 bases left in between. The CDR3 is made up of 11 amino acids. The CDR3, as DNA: TGTGCCTGGAGTGCGGGGGACGAGCAGTACTTC. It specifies CAWSAGDEQYF.

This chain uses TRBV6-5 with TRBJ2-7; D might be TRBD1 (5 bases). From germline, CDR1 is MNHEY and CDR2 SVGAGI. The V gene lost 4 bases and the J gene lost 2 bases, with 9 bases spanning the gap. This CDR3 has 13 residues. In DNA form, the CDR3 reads TGTGCCAGCAGTTTAGACAGAGCCTACGAGCAGTACTTC. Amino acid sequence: CASSLDRAYEQYF.

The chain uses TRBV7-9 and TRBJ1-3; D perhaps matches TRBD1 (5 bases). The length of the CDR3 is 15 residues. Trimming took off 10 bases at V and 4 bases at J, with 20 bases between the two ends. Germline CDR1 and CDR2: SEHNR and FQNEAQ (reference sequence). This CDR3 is CAIQTRQSRGNTIYF. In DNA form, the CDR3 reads TGTGCCATCCAAACCAGACAGTCGCGCGGAAACACCATATATTTT.

The CDR3 DNA is TGTGCCAGCAGTTTCCAGGGGGCGGACACTGAAGCTTTCTTT. It codes for CASSFQGADTEAFF. The rearrangement links TRBV27 to TRBJ1-1, with TRBD1 matching 8 bases. Germline V lookup: CDR1 MNHEY, CDR2 SMNVEV (reference sequence). This CDR3 region has 14 residues. Trimming at V came to 3 bases and at J to 3 bases, leaving 3 bases not matched to a gene.

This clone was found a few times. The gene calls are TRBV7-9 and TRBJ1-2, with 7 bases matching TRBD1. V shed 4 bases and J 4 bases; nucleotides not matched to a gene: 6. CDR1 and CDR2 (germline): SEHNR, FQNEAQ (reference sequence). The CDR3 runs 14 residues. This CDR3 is CASSYPGQLYGYTF. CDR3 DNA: TGTGCCAGCAGCTATCCGGGACAGCTCTATGGCTACACCTTC.

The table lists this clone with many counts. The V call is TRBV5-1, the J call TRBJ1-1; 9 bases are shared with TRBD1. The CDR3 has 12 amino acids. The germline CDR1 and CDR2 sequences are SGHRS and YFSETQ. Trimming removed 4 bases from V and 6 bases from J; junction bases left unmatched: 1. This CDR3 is CASSRQGAEAFF. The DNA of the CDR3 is TGCGCCAGCAGCCGACAGGGGGCTGAAGCTTTCTTT.

CDR3 amino acids: CSAFFAGSTDTQYF. CDR3 nucleotides: TGCAGCGCTTTCTTTGCTGGAAGCACAGATACGCAGTATTTT. J is TRBJ2-3 and V is TRBV29-1, with no clear D. Germline-derived CDR1 and CDR2 are SQVTM and ANQGSEA. V lost 7 bases and J lost 0, with 14 bases in between. The CDR3 has 14 amino acids.

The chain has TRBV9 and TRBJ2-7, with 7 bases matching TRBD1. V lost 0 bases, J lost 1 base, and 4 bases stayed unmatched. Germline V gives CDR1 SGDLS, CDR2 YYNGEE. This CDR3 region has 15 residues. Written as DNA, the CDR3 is TGTGCCAGCAGCGTAGGTTGGGACAGTTCCTACGAGCAGTACTTC. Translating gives CASSVGWDSSYEQYF.

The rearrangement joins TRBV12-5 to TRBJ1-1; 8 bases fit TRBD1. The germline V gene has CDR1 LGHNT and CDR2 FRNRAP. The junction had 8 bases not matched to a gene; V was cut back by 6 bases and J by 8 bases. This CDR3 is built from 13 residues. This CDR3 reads CASGDRTGREAFF. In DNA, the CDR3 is TGTGCTAGTGGCGATAGGACAGGGCGCGAAGCTTTCTTT.

The CDR3 DNA reads TGTGCCAGCAGCGCAGTTAGGGTCGGGATGAACACTGAAGCTTTCTTT. Residues: CASSAVRVGMNTEAFF. The chain joins TRBV5-6 to TRBJ1-1; D is unresolved. Per germline, CDR1 SGHDT and CDR2 YYEEEE. CDR3 size: 16 residues. Trimming cost V 4 bases and J 0 bases, with 16 bases left between them.

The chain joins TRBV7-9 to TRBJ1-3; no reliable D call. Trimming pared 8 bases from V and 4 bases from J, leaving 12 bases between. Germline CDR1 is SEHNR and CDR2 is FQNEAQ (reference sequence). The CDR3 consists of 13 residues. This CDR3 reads CASSKPPGNTIYF. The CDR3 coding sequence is TGTGCCAGCTCCAAACCACCGGGAAACACCATATATTTT. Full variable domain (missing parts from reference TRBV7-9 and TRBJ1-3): DTGVSQNPRHKITKRGQNVTFRCDPISEHNRLYWYRQTLGQGPEFLTYFQNEAQLEKSRLLSDRFSAERPKGSFSTLEIQRTEQGDSAMYLCASSKPPGNTIYFGEGSWLTVV.

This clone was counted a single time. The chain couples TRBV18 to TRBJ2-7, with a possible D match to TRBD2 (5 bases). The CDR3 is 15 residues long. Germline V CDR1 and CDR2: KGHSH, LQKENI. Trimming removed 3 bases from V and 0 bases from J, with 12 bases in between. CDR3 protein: CASSPDDYHSYEQYF. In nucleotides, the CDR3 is TGTGCCAGCTCACCTGACGACTACCACTCCTACGAGCAGTACTTC.

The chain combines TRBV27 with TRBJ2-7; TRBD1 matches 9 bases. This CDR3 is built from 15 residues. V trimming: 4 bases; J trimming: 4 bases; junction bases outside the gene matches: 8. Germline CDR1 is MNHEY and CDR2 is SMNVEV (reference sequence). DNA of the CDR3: TGTGCCAGCAGTTCCCTTAGGGGACAGGGTTACGAGCAGTACTTC. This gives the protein CASSSLRGQGYEQYF.

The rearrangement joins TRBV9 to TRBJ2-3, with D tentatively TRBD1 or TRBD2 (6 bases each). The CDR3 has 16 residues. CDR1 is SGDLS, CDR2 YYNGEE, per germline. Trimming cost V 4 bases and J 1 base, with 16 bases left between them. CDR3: CASSTTGAARTDTQYF. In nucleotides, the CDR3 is TGTGCCAGCAGCACAACGGGGGCGGCGCGCACAGATACGCAGTATTTT.

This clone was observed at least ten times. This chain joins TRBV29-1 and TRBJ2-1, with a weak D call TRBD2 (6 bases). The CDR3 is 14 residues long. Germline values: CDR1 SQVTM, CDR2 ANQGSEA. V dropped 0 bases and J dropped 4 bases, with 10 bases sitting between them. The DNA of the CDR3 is TGCAGCGTTGAAGATCGCGGGGATTACAATGAGCAGTTCTTC. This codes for CSVEDRGDYNEQFF.

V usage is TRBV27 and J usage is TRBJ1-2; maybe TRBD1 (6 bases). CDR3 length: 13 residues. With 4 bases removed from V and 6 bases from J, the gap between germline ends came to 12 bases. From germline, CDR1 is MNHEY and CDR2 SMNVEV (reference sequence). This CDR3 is CASSSQGGNGYTF. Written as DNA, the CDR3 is TGTGCCAGCAGTTCACAGGGAGGAAATGGCTACACCTTC.

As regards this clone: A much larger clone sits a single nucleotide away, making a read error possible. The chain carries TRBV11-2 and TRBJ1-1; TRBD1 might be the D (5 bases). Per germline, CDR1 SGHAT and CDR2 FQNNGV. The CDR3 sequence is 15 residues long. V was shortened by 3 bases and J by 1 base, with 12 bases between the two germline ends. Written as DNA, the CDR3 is TGTGCCAGCAGCTTGGCGAAGACAGCGAACACTGAAGCTTTCTTT. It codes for CASSLAKTANTEAFF.

This CDR3 is CASSSGGAVTDTQYF. For the CDR3, the DNA is TGTGCCAGCAGTAGCGGGGGGGCCGTCACAGATACGCAGTATTTT. This chain links TRBV6-5 with TRBJ2-3, with TRBD2 identical over 10 bases. The CDR3 has 15 amino acids. V lost 5 bases and J lost 2; bases outside the gene matches: 4. Germline V lookup: CDR1 MNHEY, CDR2 SVGAGI.

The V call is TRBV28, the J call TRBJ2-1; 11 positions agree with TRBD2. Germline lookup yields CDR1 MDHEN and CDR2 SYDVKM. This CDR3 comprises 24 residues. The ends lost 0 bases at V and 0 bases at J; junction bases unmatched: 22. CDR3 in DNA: TGTGCCAGCAGTTTATGCAGCGGACGGGAGGGTGGGACTAGCGGAACAAGCTCCTACAATGAGCAGTTCTTC. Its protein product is CASSLCSGREGGTSGTSSYNEQFF. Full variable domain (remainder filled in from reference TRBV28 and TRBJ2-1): DVKVTQSSRYLVKRTGEKVFLECVQDMDHENMFWYRQDPGLGLRLIYFSYDVKMKEKGDIPEGYSVSREKKERFSLILESASTNQTSMYLCASSLCSGREGGTSGTSSYNEQFFGPGTRLTVL.